This is a list of T cell receptor beta chains from one sample in a study of PD-1 blockade in classical Hodgkin lymphoma. Clones were sequenced by immunoSEQ multiplex PCR, and TCRdb holds only the in-frame ones, with some missing. Of around 150,000 clones listed, around four fifths were seen once; the top ten hold roughly 8.4%. The sample in question was peripheral blood mononuclear cells (PBMCs), obtained before the second cycle of nivolumab. Receptor source: a human donor with classical Hodgkin lymphoma. Both conserved end residues are part of each CDR3. D genes are given only for firm matches. The size field is filled for only some rows; it gives once, few, many or a size class.

v_gene	d_gene	j_gene	abundance	CDR3nt	CDR3aa
TRBV11-1	TRBD2	TRBJ2-3	-	TGTGCCAGCAGCTGGCCGCGGGGGGCGCAGTCAGATACGCAGTATTTT	CASSWPRGAQSDTQYF
TRBV4-1	-	TRBJ1-3	once	TGCGCCAGCAGCCCCCAGGAGTACGGAAACACCATATATTTT	CASSPQEYGNTIYF
TRBV6-5	TRBD1	TRBJ2-7	once	TGTGCCAGCAGTTACGGGACAGGTACCCCCTACGAGCAGTACTTC	CASSYGTGTPYEQYF
TRBV29-1	TRBD2	TRBJ2-3	-	TGCAGCGTTGACCGATACGGAAGCTGGGGGAGGGGTAGCACAGATACGCAGTATTTT	CSVDRYGSWGRGSTDTQYF
TRBV5-4	TRBD2	TRBJ2-3	few	TGTGCCAGCAGCTTGGGTAGCGGGAGCACAGATACGCAGTATTTT	CASSLGSGSTDTQYF
TRBV5-1	TRBD2	TRBJ2-3	-	TGCGCCAGCAGCTTAACCGGGACTAGCCCATACGGTGGCACAGATACGCAGTATTTT	CASSLTGTSPYGGTDTQYF
TRBV19	-	TRBJ1-5	-	TGTGCCAGTAGTTTCCAGGGCAATCAGCCCCAGCATTTT	CASSFQGNQPQHF
TRBV4-2	-	TRBJ1-4	-	TGTGCCAGCAGCCAAGATGAGGGCTTTTGGGGGGAAAAACTGTTTTTT	CASSQDEGFWGEKLFF
TRBV4-2	-	TRBJ1-2	-	TGTGCCAGCAGCCAAGGACTGGGGGACGGCTACACCTTC	CASSQGLGDGYTF
TRBV27	-	TRBJ1-4	many	TGTGCCAGCAGTGCCAGGGTCGCAACTAATGAAAAACTGTTTTTT	CASSARVATNEKLFF
TRBV6-1	TRBD2	TRBJ2-7	-	TGTGCCAGCAGTGAAGCGAAACCTGGACTAGCGGGAGGATGGGGCGAGCAGTACTTC	CASSEAKPGLAGGWGEQYF
TRBV4-2	-	TRBJ1-2	once	TGTGCCAGCAGCCAAGACGGAACAGCGGACTATGGCTACACCTTC	CASSQDGTADYGYTF
TRBV5-4	TRBD2	TRBJ2-1	-	TGTGCCAGCAGCTCCGGGACTAGCGGTTACAATGAGCAGTTCTTC	CASSSGTSGYNEQFF
TRBV6-6	TRBD1	TRBJ1-2	many	TGTGCCAGCAGTTATACTGAGGGGGCTGCCGATGGCTACACCTTC	CASSYTEGAADGYTF
TRBV9	TRBD1	TRBJ2-5	few	TGTGCCAGCAGCGTATTTCTGGGACAGCAAGAGACCCAGTACTTC	CASSVFLGQQETQYF
TRBV6-5	-	TRBJ2-5	-	TGTGCCAGCAGTAACAGGGGAGGTCGGCAAGAGACCCAGTACTTC	CASSNRGGRQETQYF
TRBV18	TRBD2	TRBJ2-7	-	TGTGCCAGCTCACCACCGGGAGGGCCGTACGAGCAGTACTTC	CASSPPGGPYEQYF
TRBV6-5	-	TRBJ2-7	-	TGTGCCAGCAGTTCCAAAATCACAGGACGATTTTACGAGCAGTACTTC	CASSSKITGRFYEQYF
TRBV10-3	TRBD1	TRBJ1-2	-	TGTGCCATCAGTGACCCCGACAGGGCCTATGGCTACACCTTC	CAISDPDRAYGYTF
TRBV27	-	TRBJ2-2	-	TGTGCCAGCAGTATACAGGGGGGGGACACCGGGGAGCTGTTTTTT	CASSIQGGDTGELFF
TRBV10-3	-	TRBJ2-6	-	TGTGCCACCCAGGGGACGGCGGGCCCTGGGGCCAACGTCCTGACTTTC	CATQGTAGPGANVLTF
TRBV29-1	-	TRBJ2-7	-	TGCAGCGTGAATGACCCTCCGATTTACGAGCAGTACTTC	CSVNDPPIYEQYF
TRBV19	-	TRBJ2-7	-	TGTGCCAGTAGTATTGGCAGGGAGGACAGGAACTACGAGCAGTACTTC	CASSIGREDRNYEQYF
TRBV28	-	TRBJ1-2	-	TGTGCCAGCAGTGAAGACGGAGCTAACTATGGCTACACCTTC	CASSEDGANYGYTF
TRBV18	-	TRBJ1-1	-	TGTGCCAGCTCACCCCCATCTGACCCGAACACTGAAGCTTTCTTT	CASSPPSDPNTEAFF
TRBV18	-	TRBJ1-1	-	TGTGCCAGCTCACCCCGCAATGGAGAGAACACTGAAGCTTTCTTT	CASSPRNGENTEAFF
TRBV11-2	TRBD1	TRBJ1-2	few	TGTGCCAGCAGCTTTTCGGCAGGGGGAGGATATGGCTACACCTTC	CASSFSAGGGYGYTF
TRBV28	-	TRBJ1-1	-	TGTGCCAGCAGTTTAACGGGTCGTGAAGCTTTCTTT	CASSLTGREAFF
TRBV7-6	-	TRBJ1-5	-	TGTGCCAGCAGCCCAGAGGAGGGTCGTCAGCCCCAGCATTTT	CASSPEEGRQPQHF
TRBV7-6	TRBD1	TRBJ2-7	-	TGTGCCAGCAGCGCGGACAGGGTAACCTACGAGCAGTACTTC	CASSADRVTYEQYF
TRBV5-4	-	TRBJ1-1	-	TGTGCCAGCAGCCTGCGACAGTCCAACACTGAAGCTTTCTTT	CASSLRQSNTEAFF
TRBV2	-	TRBJ1-4	-	TGTGCCAGCATCAGGGCCCCTAATGAAAAACTGTTTTTT	CASIRAPNEKLFF
TRBV19	TRBD1	TRBJ1-5	-	TGTGCCAGTAGTAAGACAGGGGGCAATCAGCCCCAGCATTTT	CASSKTGGNQPQHF
TRBV19	TRBD1	TRBJ2-7	-	TGTGCCAGTAGTACTCCCTACAGGGGGAAAACCTACGAGCAGTACTTC	CASSTPYRGKTYEQYF
TRBV5-1	TRBD2	TRBJ2-3	few	TGCGCCAGCTCATCGGGGCGGGGGTCGACTAGCACAGATACGCAGTATTTT	CASSSGRGSTSTDTQYF
TRBV11-2	-	TRBJ1-2	-	TGTGCCAGCAGCCCACCCGTACCGGGCGGCTATGGCTACACCTTC	CASSPPVPGGYGYTF
TRBV5-1	TRBD2	TRBJ2-1	-	TGCGCCAGCAGCCTGGCGCTAGCGGGAGCGGATGAGCAGTTCTTC	CASSLALAGADEQFF